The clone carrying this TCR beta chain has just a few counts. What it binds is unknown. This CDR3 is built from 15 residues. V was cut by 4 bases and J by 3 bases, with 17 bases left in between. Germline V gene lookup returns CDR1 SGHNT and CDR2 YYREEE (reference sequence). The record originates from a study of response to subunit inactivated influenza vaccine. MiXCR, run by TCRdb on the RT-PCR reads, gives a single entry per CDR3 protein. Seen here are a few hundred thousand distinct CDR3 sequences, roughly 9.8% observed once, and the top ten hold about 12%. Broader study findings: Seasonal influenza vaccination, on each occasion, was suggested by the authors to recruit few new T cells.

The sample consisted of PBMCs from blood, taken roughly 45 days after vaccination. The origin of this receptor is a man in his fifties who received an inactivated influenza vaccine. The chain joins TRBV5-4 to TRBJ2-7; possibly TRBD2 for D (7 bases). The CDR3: CASSLEGGHRYEQYF. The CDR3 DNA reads TGTGCCAGCAGCCTGGAGGGGGGGCATCGCTACGAGCAGTACTTC.